The source of this TCR beta chain is a study of T cells after somatic rescue of genetic block. Repertoires were generated with immunoSEQ multiplex PCR, while TCRdb's copy carries only in-frame clones and drops some. The sample has around 67,000 clones, approximately 90% seen once; the top ten hold 2.8%. Trimming removed 7 bases at V and 0 bases at J, with 10 bases between. CDR1 is MDHEN and CDR2 is SYDVKM in the germline V gene. There are 14 residues in the CDR3. The V gene is TRBV28, the J gene TRBJ1-3; D is unresolved. The sequencing input was peripheral blood mononuclear cells (PBMCs). This TCR came from a man younger than 40. The CDR3 region has the DNA TGTGCCAGCATGAACCCCAGCTCTGGAAACACCATATATTTT. It encodes CASMNPSSGNTIYF.